Listed here are 14 T cell receptor beta chains from one sample, sequenced in a study of T cell clones after liver transplantation. Profiling relied on immunoSEQ multiplex PCR, and the TCRdb table lists in-frame clones only, not all of them. Here the sample spans 70,000 or so clones, 90% being singletons. The specimen comprised CD4+ T cells from blood, sampled before liver transplant. The receptors were sampled from a human donor who received a liver transplant.

This sequence joins TRBV12-5 and TRBJ1-5, with D hard to call. Germline CDR1 LGHNT, CDR2 FRNRAP. V lost 1 base to trimming and J lost 1 base, with 5 bases between them. This CDR3 is 14 amino acids long. The CDR3: CASGLGASNQPQHF. In nucleotides, the CDR3 is TGTGCTAGTGGTTTGGGGGCGAGCAATCAGCCCCAGCATTTT. The variable domain in full, completed from reference TRBV12-5 and TRBJ1-5, reads DARVTQTPRHKVTEMGQEVTMRCQPILGHNTVFWYRQTMMQGLELLAYFRNRAPLDDSGMPKDRFSAEMPDATLATLKIQPSEPRDSAVYFCASGLGASNQPQHFGDGTRLSIL.

This clone was counted once. The chain combines TRBV7-3 with TRBJ2-1, with 9 bases fitting TRBD2. Trimming removed 3 bases from V and 7 bases from J; junction bases left unmatched: 10. The CDR3 contains 16 residues. The germline gives CDR1 SGHTA, CDR2 FQGTGA. The CDR3 sequence: CASSFPGAGGSNEQFF. Here the CDR3 DNA reads TGTGCCAGCAGCTTCCCTGGAGCGGGAGGATCTAATGAGCAGTTCTTC. Full variable domain (missing parts from reference TRBV7-3 and TRBJ2-1): GAGVSQTPSNKVTEKGKYVELRCDPISGHTALYWYRQSLGQGPEFLIYFQGTGAADDSGLPNDRFFAVRPEGSVSTLKIQRTERGDSAVYLCASSFPGAGGSNEQFFGPGTRLTVL.

The J gene is TRBJ2-5, the V gene TRBV30, with TRBD1 matching over 10 bases. The tail of the sequence fits TRBJ2-7 better, so the J call may be wrong. The CDR3 runs 16 residues. Per the germline V gene, CDR1 is GTSNPN and CDR2 is SVGIG (reference sequence). The CDR3 DNA sequence: TGTGCCTGGAGTAGAGGACCCGGGACAGGGGCGAACGAGCAGTACTTC. Translation gives CAWSRGPGTGANEQYF.

This chain links TRBV6-4 with TRBJ2-2; TRBD2 matches 9 bases. The CDR3 has 15 residues. The junction had 8 bases not matched to a gene; V was cut back by 8 bases and J by 4 bases. Germline V gene data show CDR1 as MRHNA and CDR2 as SNTAGT. The CDR3 sequence is CASSEAGGSTGELFF. The CDR3 DNA follows: TGTGCCAGCTCTGAAGCGGGAGGAAGCACCGGGGAGCTGTTTTTT.

V and J are TRBV5-1 and TRBJ1-3; 7 bases align to TRBD1. Germline V CDR1 and CDR2: SGHRS, YFSETQ. V was pared by 7 bases and J by 2 bases, with 3 bases of the junction left unmatched. CDR3 size: 13 residues. The CDR3 protein is CASGRGPGNTIYF. Here the CDR3 DNA reads TGCGCCAGCGGAAGGGGGCCTGGAAACACCATATATTTT.

V is TRBV28 and J is TRBJ2-1, with D perhaps TRBD1 (6 bases). The V and J ends lost 7 bases and 2 bases respectively, with 12 bases between them. CDR1 and CDR2 from the germline V gene are MDHEN and SYDVKM. The CDR3 is 14 residues long. CDR3 nucleotides: TGTGCCAGCACACGACAGGCAGCCTACAATGAGCAGTTCTTC. Its protein product is CASTRQAAYNEQFF.

Comments on this clone: One junction end disagrees with the germline gene, perhaps due to a read error. V and J are TRBV6-5 and TRBJ2-5; 8 bases agree with TRBD2. The CDR3 is 13 amino acids. Germline V gene sequence: CDR1 MNHEY, CDR2 SVGAGI. The CDR3 loop reads CAGSYGLAETQYF. Here the CDR3 DNA reads TGTGCCGGCAGTTACGGACTAGCCGAGACCCAGTACTTC.

The chain has TRBV10-2 and TRBJ2-3, with D uncertain. With 1 base removed from V and 5 bases from J, the gap between germline ends came to 1 base. There are 11 residues in the CDR3. Germline V gives CDR1 WSHSY, CDR2 SAAADI. The CDR3 DNA reads as TGCGCCAGCAGTGAGTTAGATACGCAGTATTTT. Translation gives CASSELDTQYF.

The chain employs TRBV10-3 and TRBJ1-3; D possibly corresponds to TRBD1 (5 bases). The CDR3 has 16 residues. Trimming left V 8 bases short and J 0 bases short, with 17 bases between. CDR1 is ENHRY, CDR2 SYGVKD, per germline. The DNA for the CDR3 is TGTGCCATCGGGGTGAGGGGCCTTAGCTCTGGAAACACCATATATTTT. This encodes CAIGVRGLSSGNTIYF.

CDR3 sequence reads: CASSTRLGTDEDEQFF. Here the CDR3 DNA reads TGTGCCAGCAGTACCCGTCTGGGGACTGACGAGGATGAGCAGTTCTTC. The chain carries TRBV28 and TRBJ2-1, with D perhaps matching TRBD2 (6 bases). The CDR3 length is 16 residues. V lost 5 bases and J 8 bases, leaving 22 bases between the germline ends. CDR1 and CDR2 from the germline V gene are MDHEN and SYDVKM.

This clone was seen just once. A read error may account for a junction end that differs from germline. V is TRBV10-3 and J is TRBJ2-3; 8 bases match TRBD2. The CDR3 is 12 amino acids. The germline gives CDR1 ENHRY, CDR2 SYGVKD. CDR3 DNA: TGTGCCAGCAGCGGGAGCAGAGATACGCAGTATTTT. Its protein product is CASSGSRDTQYF.

The chain has TRBV12-5 and TRBJ1-2; D might be TRBD1 (5 bases). The CDR3 contains 15 residues. Per germline, CDR1 LGHNT and CDR2 FRNRAP. V was pared by 0 bases and J by 4 bases, with 12 bases between. Here the CDR3 reads CASGLVPGRSYGYTF. CDR3 DNA sequence: TGTGCTAGTGGTTTGGTCCCGGGACGGAGCTATGGCTACACCTTC.

The chain employs TRBV5-4 and TRBJ2-6; tentatively, D is TRBD1 or TRBD2 (6 bases each). With 6 bases removed from V and 0 bases from J, the gap between germline ends came to 10 bases. The germline gives CDR1 SGHNT, CDR2 YYREEE (reference sequence). This CDR3 region has 15 residues. The CDR3 bases are TGTGCCAGCACGGGGGCCCCCTCTGGGGCCAACGTCCTGACTTTC. This codes for CASTGAPSGANVLTF.

J is TRBJ2-3 and V is TRBV6-4; TRBD2 aligns across 11 bases. The J segment lost 8 bases and the V segment lost 6 bases, leaving 10 bases of the junction unmatched. The V gene's germline CDR1 is MRHNA and CDR2 SNTAGT. This CDR3 comprises 15 residues. CDR3 sequence: CASSPIAGGPGTQYF. Here the CDR3 DNA reads TGTGCCAGCAGCCCTATAGCGGGAGGGCCGGGTACGCAGTATTTT.